The rows below give T cell receptor beta chains drawn from one sample of a study of cytomegalovirus exposure and HLA in healthy donors. Libraries were prepared by immunoSEQ multiplex PCR; TCRdb keeps only in-frame clonotypes and omits some of them. This sample carries tens of thousands of clones, with 1.1% going to the ten biggest clones. Sequenced sample: PBMCs. These receptors were collected from a woman in her 30s in good health and CMV-seronegative. Each CDR3 is given with its conserved first and last residue. The D gene is left open where the match is weak.

J | V | D | CDR3 | DNA
TRBJ1-2 | TRBV5-1 | NA | CASSLRVGDGYTF | TGCGCCAGCAGCTTAAGGGTAGGGGATGGCTACACCTTC
TRBJ2-2 | TRBV5-4 | TRBD2 | CASSLELAGGNTGELFF | TGTGCCAGCAGCTTGGAACTAGCGGGAGGGAACACCGGGGAGCTGTTTTTT
TRBJ1-6 | TRBV5-1 | NA | CASSSTPRGESYNSPLHF | TGCGCCAGCAGCTCGACCCCCAGGGGTGAATCCTATAATTCACCCCTCCACTTT
TRBJ2-1 | TRBV5-1 | NA | CASSAPSDSDNEQFF | TGCGCCAGCAGCGCCCCTAGCGACTCCGACAATGAGCAGTTCTTC
TRBJ1-5 | TRBV4-1 | NA | CASSEGSRGGQPQHF | TGCGCCAGCAGCGAAGGGTCCAGGGGTGGACAGCCCCAGCATTTT
TRBJ2-2 | TRBV11-2 | NA | CASSLDQGRELFF | TGTGCCAGCAGCTTAGATCAGGGGCGGGAGCTGTTTTTT
TRBJ1-2 | TRBV7-8 | NA | CASSLGGEGYGYTF | TGTGCCAGCAGCTTAGGGGGAGAGGGATATGGCTACACCTTC
TRBJ2-3 | TRBV7-6 | TRBD2 | CASSRAGGPVDTQYF | TGTGCCAGCAGCCGAGCGGGGGGGCCCGTAGATACGCAGTATTTT
TRBJ2-5 | TRBV10-3 | TRBD2 | CAIRADSGGLAETQYF | TGTGCCATCAGGGCCGATAGCGGGGGGCTCGCCGAGACCCAGTACTTC
TRBJ1-2 | TRBV6-6 | NA | CASSYPPGNGYTF | TGTGCCAGCAGTTACCCCCCAGGGAATGGCTACACCTTC
TRBJ1-2 | TRBV25-1 | NA | CASSPGPLKGGYTF | TGTGCCAGCAGTCCAGGGCCCCTTAAGGGTGGCTACACCTTC
TRBJ1-2 | TRBV19 | NA | CASSMAENYGYTF | TGTGCCAGTAGTATGGCGGAAAACTATGGCTACACCTTC
TRBJ1-5 | TRBV6-6 | NA | CASSNPGQNQPQHF | TGTGCCAGCAGTAACCCCGGACAGAATCAGCCCCAGCATTTT
TRBJ2-5 | TRBV7-8 | NA | CASSSRGKEETQYF | TGTGCCAGCAGCTCCCGCGGTAAGGAAGAGACCCAGTACTTC
TRBJ1-4 | TRBV7-9 | NA | CASSTDTDEKLFF | TGTGCCAGCAGCACGGACACGGATGAAAAACTGTTTTTT
TRBJ1-6 | TRBV30 | NA | CAWSTGKAANSPLHF | TGTGCCTGGAGTACCGGGAAGGCGGCCAATTCACCCCTCCACTTT
TRBJ2-1 | TRBV6-5 | TRBD1 | CASSYSGDRVYNEQFF | TGTGCCAGCAGTTACTCTGGGGACAGGGTCTACAATGAGCAGTTCTTC
TRBJ2-2 | TRBV7-7 | NA | CASSLEPGRELFF | TGTGCTAGCAGCTTAGAACCAGGGAGGGAGCTGTTTTTT
TRBJ2-4 | TRBV4-2 | TRBD2 | CASSHLLAERTLPQYF | TGTGCCAGCAGCCACCTACTAGCGGAACGGACTCTACCTCAGTACTTC
TRBJ2-3 | TRBV28 | NA | CASSFAGLNTPSTDTQYF | TGTGCCAGCAGTTTCGCGGGCCTCAACACCCCTAGCACAGATACGCAGTATTTT
TRBJ2-5 | TRBV12-5 | NA | CASAKGVLQETQYF | TGTGCTAGTGCCAAAGGGGTCCTCCAAGAGACCCAGTACTTC
TRBJ1-1 | TRBV19 | NA | CASSFLNTEAFF | TGTGCCAGTAGCTTTTTAAACACTGAAGCTTTCTTT
TRBJ2-7 | TRBV6-1 | TRBD2 | CASSDRLAGTSGEQYF | TGTGCCAGCAGTGATCGACTAGCGGGAACCTCTGGGGAGCAGTACTTC
TRBJ1-6 | TRBV27 | TRBD1 | CASAAGQGDSPLHF | TGTGCCAGCGCAGCGGGACAGGGTGATTCACCCCTCCACTTT
TRBJ2-7 | TRBV4-1 | TRBD2 | CASSQEAGGDEQYF | TGCGCCAGCAGCCAAGAAGCGGGAGGTGACGAGCAGTACTTC
TRBJ1-1 | TRBV28 | TRBD1 | CASSLFPGGSEAFF | TGTGCCAGCAGTCTATTTCCAGGGGGCTCTGAAGCTTTCTTT
TRBJ2-7 | TRBV19 | TRBD2 | CASSMGTGLADYEQYF | TGTGCCAGTAGTATGGGTACGGGACTAGCGGACTACGAGCAGTACTTC
TRBJ1-5 | TRBV19 | TRBD1 | CATRQGASDNQPQHF | TGTGCCACAAGACAGGGGGCAAGCGACAATCAGCCCCAGCATTTT
TRBJ1-1 | TRBV10-3 | NA | CATMGLPNTEAFF | TGTGCCACGATGGGACTCCCGAACACTGAAGCTTTCTTT
TRBJ2-3 | TRBV30 | TRBD2 | CAWSRDSGGNTDTQYF | TGTGCCTGGAGTAGAGATAGCGGGGGCAACACAGATACGCAGTATTTT
TRBJ2-3 | TRBV27 | TRBD2 | CASKRGLAVGGTDTQYF | TGTGCCTCCAAAAGGGGACTAGCGGTTGGGGGCACAGATACGCAGTATTTT
TRBJ2-3 | TRBV5-1 | TRBD2 | CASSLGLAGGIRTDTQYF | TGCGCCAGCAGCTTGGGGCTAGCGGGAGGGATTCGCACAGATACGCAGTATTTT
TRBJ1-4 | TRBV4-1 | NA | CASSSARIGGREKLFF | TGCGCCAGCAGCTCCGCCCGGATAGGGGGACGCGAAAAACTGTTTTTT
TRBJ1-1 | TRBV30 | TRBD1 | CAWSQGVRTEAFF | TGTGCCTGGAGTCAGGGGGTAAGGACTGAAGCTTTCTTT
TRBJ2-3 | TRBV30 | NA | CAGSVAAVSTDTQYF | TGTGCCGGGAGTGTAGCAGCGGTCAGCACAGATACGCAGTATTTT
TRBJ1-2 | TRBV5-1 | NA | CASSPRGMDYGYTF | TGCGCCAGCAGTCCCCGGGGAATGGACTATGGCTACACCTTC
TRBJ2-1 | TRBV15 | TRBD2 | CATRTSGGSYNEQFF | TGTGCCACGCGGACTAGCGGAGGCTCCTACAATGAGCAGTTCTTC
TRBJ1-3 | TRBV5-1 | NA | CASSLGAGVEDTIYF | TGCGCCAGTTCGCTCGGGGCGGGAGTGGAGGACACCATATATTTT
TRBJ1-1 | TRBV29-1 | NA | CSGVAPDRNEAFF | TGCAGCGGCGTTGCCCCAGACAGGAATGAAGCTTTCTTT
TRBJ2-7 | TRBV5-1 | TRBD1 | CASSRQGVTYEQYF | TGCGCCAGCAGCAGACAGGGGGTTACCTACGAGCAGTACTTC
TRBJ1-2 | TRBV30 | NA | CAWSIGEGGYTF | TGTGCCTGGAGTATAGGGGAGGGCGGCTACACCTTC
TRBJ1-2 | TRBV30 | NA | CAWSVISTGDYGYTF | TGTGCCTGGAGTGTAATAAGCACAGGCGACTATGGCTACACCTTC
TRBJ1-2 | TRBV6-5 | NA | CASTPYRGSYGYTF | TGTGCCAGCACCCCTTATAGGGGGAGCTATGGCTACACCTTC
TRBJ2-3 | TRBV25-1 | NA | CASSGRTARVSTDTQYF | TGTGCCAGCAGTGGAAGGACAGCCCGAGTCAGCACAGATACGCAGTATTTT
TRBJ1-1 | TRBV19 | NA | CASRAGDVTEAFF | TGTGCCAGTAGAGCAGGGGATGTCACTGAAGCTTTCTTT
TRBJ2-1 | TRBV5-6 | NA | CASSSTRMRLRKLYNEQFF | TGTGCCAGCAGCAGCACGAGAATGAGGCTGAGGAAACTCTACAATGAGCAGTTCTTC
TRBJ2-6 | TRBV6-1 | NA | CASSVTGAGANVLTF | TGTGCCAGCAGTGTAACAGGTGCTGGGGCCAACGTCCTGACTTTC
TRBJ1-6 | TRBV19 | TRBD1 | CASSAGQGNSPLHF | TGTGCCAGTAGTGCCGGACAGGGGAATTCACCCCTCCACTTT